This T cell receptor beta chain was observed in a study of T cell responses to AZD1222 COVID-19 vaccine. The data were produced by immunoSEQ multiplex PCR, yet TCRdb's version contains in-frame clones alone and is incomplete. The table includes about 120,000 clones, around 90% detected once. Researchers grouped second doses given at about 4 or about 12 weeks into one pool. V dropped 3 bases and J dropped 1 base, with 10 bases sitting between them. The CDR3 covers 14 residues. Germline V CDR1 and CDR2: MGHDK, SYGVNS. The V and J genes are TRBV25-1 and TRBJ2-7; D remains unclear. Sequencing was performed on peripheral blood, taken 28 days after the second AZD1222 dose. The TCR comes from an adult who received the AZD1222 COVID-19 vaccine. The CDR3 loop reads CASSDSGWSYEQYF. In nucleotides, the CDR3 is TGTGCCAGCAGTGATTCGGGTTGGTCCTACGAGCAGTACTTC.